This T cell receptor beta chain appears in the sequencing data of a study of blood T cell repertoires in COVID-19. Some clones are missing from TCRdb's copy, which holds only in-frame ones; the method was immunoSEQ multiplex PCR. The profile shows over 100,000 clones, just under 85% of them singletons. This TCR was sampled from a man aged 35-49 years with active or convalescent COVID-19. Material for sequencing was peripheral blood.

In DNA form, the CDR3 reads TGTGCCAGCAGCCGCGCGGGGTCGAGCTCCTACGAGCAGTACTTC. This codes for CASSRAGSSSYEQYF. The V call is TRBV7-2, the J call TRBJ2-7, with a possible D match to TRBD2 (6 bases). Germline CDR1 is SGHTA and CDR2 is FQGNSA. This CDR3 contains 15 residues. The V and J ends lost 5 bases and 0 bases respectively, with 14 bases between them.